The next 9 T cell receptor beta chains were all read from a single sample in a study of vaccination and CD4 T cells after COVID-19. The Oncomine TCR Beta short-read assay sequenced DNA from cultured CD4+ T cells. TCRdb re-called the PCR reads through MiXCR, storing one row per CDR3 protein. The sample has about 15,000 distinct CDR3 sequences, roughly 50% seen once; the top ten hold 10%. Treatment in this sample: approximately 11-day PBMC culture with coronavirus spike peptide pools or control peptides (ViraFEST assay). The antigens for these receptors are not known. Source: CD4+ T cells from blood, cultured in vitro, taken before SARS-CoV-2 vaccination. All receptors come from a human donor who had recovered from COVID-19.

This chain links TRBV20-1 with TRBJ1-2; D may be TRBD1 (6 bases). V lost 3 bases and J 8 bases, leaving 22 bases between the germline ends. The germline V gene encodes CDR1 DFQATT and CDR2 SNEGSKA (reference sequence). The CDR3 has 15 residues. CDR3 in amino acids: CSARPPGTPQSGYTF. The CDR3 DNA follows: TGCAGTGCTAGGCCCCCCGGGACACCCCAGAGCGGCTACACCTTC.

The J gene is TRBJ1-2, the V gene TRBV29-1; TRBD1 aligns across 9 bases. The CDR3 consists of 14 residues. The V gene's germline CDR1 is SQVTM and CDR2 ANQGSEA. With V trimmed by 5 bases and J by 4 bases, 8 bases remained unmatched. This CDR3 is CSVRTGAGSYGYTF. The CDR3 region has the DNA TGCAGCGTTAGGACAGGGGCGGGGAGCTATGGCTACACCTTC.

This clonotype showed up just a few times. The rearrangement joins TRBV2 to TRBJ1-5, with D tentatively TRBD1 (5 bases). The CDR3 is made up of 15 amino acids. V was clipped by 2 bases and J by 7 bases, with 15 bases between them. CDR1 and CDR2 (germline): SNHLY, FYNNEI. The CDR3 DNA reads TGTGCCAGCAGTGAAAGCAGGGTAGCACTGCAGCCCCAGCATTTT. It encodes CASSESRVALQPQHF.

The V and J genes are TRBV19 and TRBJ1-1, with D possibly being TRBD1 (6 bases). Deletions cut 2 bases from V and 0 bases from J, with 7 bases between. The CDR3 consists of 14 residues. Germline-derived CDR1 and CDR2 are LNHDA and SQIVND (reference sequence). The CDR3 DNA sequence: TGTGCCAGTAGTATACCAGGGGTGAACACTGAAGCTTTCTTT. Translation gives CASSIPGVNTEAFF. Looking up the rest from reference TRBV19 and TRBJ1-1 gives the full variable domain: DGGITQSPKYLFRKEGQNVTLSCEQNLNHDAMYWYRQDPGQGLRLIYYSQIVNDFQKGDIAEGYSVSREKKESFPLTVTSAQKNPTAFYLCASSIPGVNTEAFFGQGTRLTVV.

This chain joins TRBV10-3 and TRBJ1-1; D perhaps matches TRBD1 (6 bases). V lost 5 bases and J 8 bases, leaving 12 bases between the germline ends. Germline V gives CDR1 ENHRY, CDR2 SYGVKD. The CDR3 spans 12 residues. Here the CDR3 DNA reads TGTGCCATCAGTCCCGGGGGCTGGGAAGCTTTCTTT. The encoded protein is CAISPGGWEAFF.

The chain employs TRBV19 and TRBJ1-5, with D uncertain. The V end lost 4 bases, the J end lost 9 bases, and 13 bases lay between the germline ends. CDR1 and CDR2 from the germline V gene are LNHDA and SQIVND (reference sequence). The length of the CDR3 is 13 residues. In DNA, the CDR3 is TGTGCCAGTAGTACCAAGGCTTGGGTGCCCCAGCATTTT. It translates to CASSTKAWVPQHF.

This clonotype showed up just once. The chain carries TRBV6-2 or TRBV6-3 and TRBJ2-3, with D possibly TRBD1 on 5 matching bases. The CDR3 has 14 residues. V was pared by 4 bases and J by 0 bases, with 8 bases between. From germline, CDR1 is MNHEY and CDR2 SVGEGT. CDR3 region: CASSSDTSTDTQYF. The CDR3 nucleotides read TGTGCCAGCAGTTCGGACACCAGCACAGATACGCAGTATTTT.

The chain has TRBV20-1 and TRBJ2-7, with 13 bases lining up with TRBD2. The CDR3 consists of 14 residues. Germline lookup yields CDR1 DFQATT and CDR2 SNEGSKA (reference sequence). Trimming at V came to 5 bases and at J to 6 bases, leaving 7 bases not matched to a gene. This CDR3 is CSALRTSGSGEQYF. The CDR3 DNA sequence: TGCAGTGCTCTTCGGACTAGCGGGAGTGGCGAGCAGTACTTC.

This clonotype appeared once. The chain couples TRBV6-1 to TRBJ2-1; 7 nucleotides align to TRBD1. The CDR3 is 12 residues long. CDR1 and CDR2 from the germline V gene are MNHNS and SASEGT. V was pared by 10 bases and J by 7 bases, with 7 bases of the junction left unmatched. CDR3 sequence reads: CATSLRGNEQFF. The CDR3 DNA follows: TGTGCCACCTCTCTCAGGGGGAATGAGCAGTTCTTC.